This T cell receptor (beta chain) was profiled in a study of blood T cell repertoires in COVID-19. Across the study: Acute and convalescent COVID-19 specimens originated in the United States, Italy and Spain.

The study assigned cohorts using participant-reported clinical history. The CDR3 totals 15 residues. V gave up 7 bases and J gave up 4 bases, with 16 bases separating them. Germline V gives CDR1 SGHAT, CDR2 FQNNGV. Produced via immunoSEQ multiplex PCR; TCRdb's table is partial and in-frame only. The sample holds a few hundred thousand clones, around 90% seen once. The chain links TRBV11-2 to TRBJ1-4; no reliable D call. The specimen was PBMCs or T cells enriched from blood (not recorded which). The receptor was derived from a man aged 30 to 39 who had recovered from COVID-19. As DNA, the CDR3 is TGTGCCAGCAAAATCCTGGGAGGCGGTAATGAAAAACTGTTTTTT. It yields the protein CASKILGGGNEKLFF.